The next 29 T cell receptor beta chains were all read from a single sample in a study of T cell repertoires in cytomegalovirus infection. TCRdb re-called the reads with MiXCR, one entry per CDR3 protein. Of approximately 500,000 distinct CDR3 sequences listed, approximately 10% were seen once; the top ten hold roughly 10%. The sequenced sample consisted of PBMCs. The receptor set was obtained from a human donor in good health (CMV status not recorded). Some clones in this sample may be carry-over from other donors' samples.

This clonotype was seen ten or more times. V is TRBV4-1 and J is TRBJ2-1, with TRBD2 matching over 9 bases. CDR3 length: 16 residues. Germline loops: CDR1 MGHRA, CDR2 YSYEKL. With 4 bases clipped from V and 6 bases from J, the junction kept 10 bases outside the gene matches. This chain's CDR3 is CASSRDHSGSGNEQFF. CDR3 in DNA: TGCGCCAGCAGCCGCGACCATAGCGGGAGTGGCAATGAGCAGTTCTTC.

This clonotype was seen a few times. Given a much more abundant clone one base away, this may be a read error. V gene TRBV5-6 combines with J gene TRBJ1-2; no clear D gene. Trimming pared 4 bases from V and 7 bases from J, leaving 8 bases between. Germline CDR1 SGHDT, CDR2 YYEEEE. The CDR3 extends over 11 amino acids. The CDR3 here is CASSREVGYTF. The DNA for the CDR3 is TGTGCCAGCAGCCGCGAGGTTGGCTACACCTTC.

This clonotype was seen repeatedly, ten times or more. This chain uses TRBV6-2 or TRBV6-3 with TRBJ1-1; 9 bases are shared with TRBD1. Germline V gene lookup returns CDR1 MNHEY and CDR2 SVGEGT. The V and J ends lost 2 bases and 7 bases, in that order; junction bases with no gene match: 2. This CDR3 spans 13 amino acids. The CDR3 loop reads CASSYPDRGEAFF. CDR3 coding DNA: TGTGCCAGCAGTTACCCGGACAGGGGTGAAGCTTTCTTT.

This chain joins TRBV3-1 and TRBJ2-7; 9 nucleotides align to TRBD2. J lost 2 bases, V lost 4 bases, and 12 bases had no gene match. The CDR3 is 17 residues long. In germline, CDR1 is LGHDT, CDR2 YNNKEL (reference sequence). The chain's CDR3 is CASSRAGSGGTTYEQYF. The CDR3 DNA follows: TGTGCCAGCAGCCGCGCGGGGAGCGGGGGGACAACCTACGAGCAGTACTTC.

This clonotype was seen a handful of times. The chain has TRBV5-1 and TRBJ2-5, with TRBD1 matching 8 bases. V shed 4 bases, J shed 4 bases, and the junction held 9 bases outside the gene matches. The CDR3 contains 15 residues. Germline CDR1 is SGHRS and CDR2 is YFSETQ. The DNA of the CDR3 is TGCGCCAGCAGCACAAACCCAGGGGGCGGAGAGACCCAGTACTTC. This codes for CASSTNPGGGETQYF.

Concerning this clonotype itself: A much larger clone lies one base from this, so it may be a read error. The V call is TRBV6-2 or TRBV6-3, the J call TRBJ1-5, with D unresolved. The CDR3 spans 14 residues. The V end was cut by 4 bases, the J end by 3 bases, with 10 bases between. Germline V gene sequence: CDR1 MNHEY, CDR2 SVGEGT. The CDR3 loop is CASSSVSNNQPQHF. The CDR3, as DNA: TGTGCCAGCAGTTCGGTCAGTAACAATCAGCCCCAGCATTTT.

This clonotype was counted ten times or more. The V call is TRBV6-1, the J call TRBJ2-3, with TRBD2 matching over 10 bases. The CDR3 spans 17 residues. V was pared by 6 bases and J by 4 bases, with 13 bases of the junction left unmatched. In germline, CDR1 is MNHNS, CDR2 SASEGT. CDR3 in amino acids: CASSASVLAGEADTQYF. The DNA of the CDR3 is TGTGCCAGCAGCGCCTCAGTTCTAGCGGGAGAAGCAGATACGCAGTATTTT.

In this sample, this clonotype turned up many times. The chain has TRBV6-1 and TRBJ2-2, with no clear D. With 3 bases removed from V and 6 bases from J, the gap between germline ends came to 17 bases. Germline CDR1 and CDR2: MNHNS and SASEGT. The CDR3 extends over 16 amino acids. The CDR3: CASSDRWTPRPGELFF. CDR3 in DNA: TGTGCCAGCAGTGACAGGTGGACCCCTCGACCCGGGGAGCTGTTTTTT.

V usage is TRBV30 and J usage is TRBJ1-3; D not resolved. Trimming stripped 1 base from V and 2 bases from J, with 9 bases between. CDR3 size: 14 residues. In germline, CDR1 is GTSNPN, CDR2 SVGIG (reference sequence). The DNA of the CDR3 is TGTGCCTGGAGTGCGCTCGGGGCTGGAAACACCATATATTTT. Its protein is CAWSALGAGNTIYF.

This chain links TRBV3-1 with TRBJ1-5, with 8 bases matching TRBD1. J lost 4 bases, V lost 3 bases, and 5 bases had no gene match. Germline values: CDR1 LGHDT, CDR2 YNNKEL (reference sequence). The CDR3 runs 15 residues. CDR3 sequence (DNA): TGTGCCAGCAGCCAGGACAGGGACCCTAATCAGCCCCAGCATTTT. Encoded protein: CASSQDRDPNQPQHF.

This clonotype was observed many times. The chain links TRBV7-3 to TRBJ1-1, with D maybe TRBD1 (5 bases). Germline V lookup: CDR1 SGHTA, CDR2 FQGTGA. The CDR3 contains 14 residues. V was cut by 6 bases and J by 5 bases, with 16 bases left in between. Here the CDR3 DNA reads TGTGCCAGCAGTCTAGGGACTTACCAAACTGAAGCTTTCTTT. Its translation is CASSLGTYQTEAFF.

This clonotype came up many times. The gene calls are TRBV19 and TRBJ1-5, with D perhaps matching TRBD1 (5 bases). This CDR3 has 15 residues. V gave up 4 bases and J gave up 6 bases, with 16 bases separating them. Germline V gene data show CDR1 as LNHDA and CDR2 as SQIVND (reference sequence). CDR3 amino acids: CASSSGEGVGQPQHF. The CDR3 DNA sequence: TGTGCCAGTAGTAGCGGAGAAGGGGTAGGTCAGCCCCAGCATTTT.

This clonotype was seen a few times. This chain joins TRBV10-2 and TRBJ2-3, with D possibly matching TRBD1 (6 bases). Deletions cut 4 bases from V and 4 bases from J, with 18 bases between. The V gene's germline CDR1 is WSHSY and CDR2 SAAADI. This CDR3 has 16 residues. The CDR3: CASSGAWQGPPDTQYF. Here the CDR3 DNA reads TGCGCCAGCAGTGGTGCGTGGCAGGGGCCTCCAGATACGCAGTATTTT.

V is TRBV29-1 and J is TRBJ1-5; D uncertain. The length of the CDR3 is 11 residues. V shed 3 bases and J shed 4 bases, with 4 bases lying between them. Germline loops: CDR1 SQVTM, CDR2 ANQGSEA. Written as DNA, the CDR3 is TGCAGCGTTGAGGGGAATCAGCCCCAGCATTTT. Its translation: CSVEGNQPQHF.

This clonotype was seen only once. The genes are TRBV6-5 and TRBJ1-1; D is possibly TRBD1 (5 bases). Germline loops: CDR1 MNHEY, CDR2 SVGAGI. The CDR3 runs to 16 residues. V dropped 11 bases and J dropped 8 bases, with 30 bases sitting between them. For the CDR3, the DNA is TGTGCCGTCGAGCGAGGGGCGGGGGGTGGGCAGGTGGAAGCTTTCTTT. Its translation: CAVERGAGGGQVEAFF.

The rearrangement joins TRBV5-4 to TRBJ1-1, with 9 bases lining up with TRBD1. The germline CDR1 and CDR2 sequences are SGHNT and YYREEE (reference sequence). The CDR3 extends over 14 amino acids. J gave up 5 bases and V 7 bases, and 9 bases lay outside the gene matches. The CDR3 loop is CASGTGQRETEAFF. CDR3 in DNA: TGTGCCAGCGGGACAGGGCAACGGGAAACTGAAGCTTTCTTT. Drawing the rest from reference TRBV5-4 and TRBJ1-1, the complete variable domain is ETGVTQSPTHLIKTRGQQVTLRCSSQSGHNTVSWYQQALGQGPQFIFQYYREEENGRGNFPPRFSGLQFPNYSSELNVNALELDDSALYLCASGTGQRETEAFFGQGTRLTVV.

This clonotype was seen a single time. V usage is TRBV3-1 and J usage is TRBJ2-7; 9 bases fit TRBD2. The CDR3 spans 16 residues. The germline V gene encodes CDR1 LGHDT and CDR2 YNNKEL (reference sequence). Losses at the gene ends were 1 base for V and 0 bases for J; bases not matched to a gene: 4. This CDR3 reads CASSQGLAGTSYEQYF. Written as DNA, the CDR3 is TGTGCCAGCAGCCAAGGGCTAGCGGGAACCTCCTACGAGCAGTACTTC.

This clonotype was observed at least ten times. The chain joins TRBV6-1 to TRBJ2-1; D unresolved. The CDR3 length is 11 residues. Germline lookup yields CDR1 MNHNS and CDR2 SASEGT. Trimming removed 6 bases at V and 9 bases at J, with 9 bases between. In nucleotides, the CDR3 is TGTGCCAGCAGAAATTTCGGTGAGCAGTTCTTC. As protein: CASRNFGEQFF.

This clonotype was seen ten or more times. This chain joins TRBV27 and TRBJ1-5; D remains ambiguous. The CDR3 is 16 residues long. The germline V gene encodes CDR1 MNHEY and CDR2 SMNVEV (reference sequence). The V gene lost 5 bases and the J gene lost 3 bases, with 17 bases spanning the gap. Here the CDR3 reads CASSPIPAGNNQPQHF. DNA of the CDR3: TGTGCCAGCAGTCCAATCCCGGCGGGAAACAATCAGCCCCAGCATTTT.

The table lists this clonotype with many counts. The rearrangement uses TRBV28 and TRBJ1-1; possibly TRBD1 for D (6 bases). This CDR3 has 11 amino acids. CDR1 MDHEN and CDR2 SYDVKM come from the germline V gene. Trimming removed 5 bases from V and 11 bases from J, with 12 bases in between. CDR3: CASSRGQYAFF. The CDR3 DNA reads as TGTGCCAGCAGTCGTGGACAGTACGCTTTCTTT. Full variable domain (rest looked up from reference TRBV28 and TRBJ1-1): DVKVTQSSRYLVKRTGEKVFLECVQDMDHENMFWYRQDPGLGLRLIYFSYDVKMKEKGDIPEGYSVSREKKERFSLILESASTNQTSMYLCASSRGQYAFFGQGTRLTVV.

This clonotype was counted ten times or more. The V call is TRBV5-6, the J call TRBJ2-3; D gene unclear. V shed 0 bases and J shed 0 bases, with 20 bases lying between them. The CDR3 is 19 residues long. Germline V gene sequence: CDR1 SGHDT, CDR2 YYEEEE. CDR3: CASSLARKIYTSSTDTQYF. In DNA form, the CDR3 reads TGTGCCAGCAGCTTGGCCCGGAAGATTTATACCTCTAGCACAGATACGCAGTATTTT.

This clonotype showed up many times. The J gene is TRBJ2-2, the V gene TRBV27, with 14 bases aligning to TRBD2. The ends lost 5 bases at V and 5 bases at J; junction bases unmatched: 4. Germline V gives CDR1 MNHEY, CDR2 SMNVEV (reference sequence). The CDR3 length is 16 residues. CDR3 sequence (DNA): TGTGCCAGCAGTCCGGGACTAGCGGGAGAAACCGGGGAGCTGTTTTTT. This gives the protein CASSPGLAGETGELFF.

The chain has TRBV5-4 and TRBJ2-5, with 10 bases lining up with TRBD2. Germline CDR1 reads SGHNT; CDR2 reads YYREEE (reference sequence). The CDR3 is 15 amino acids. Losses at the gene ends were 2 bases for V and 3 bases for J; bases not matched to a gene: 4. CDR3 amino acids: CASSFRLAGEETQYF. The CDR3 bases are TGTGCCAGCAGCTTTCGTCTAGCGGGAGAAGAGACCCAGTACTTC.

This clonotype was picked up many times. J is TRBJ1-2 and V is TRBV28; no clear D gene. With 4 bases removed from V and 4 bases from J, the gap between germline ends came to 13 bases. This CDR3 has 14 residues. Germline assignment: CDR1 MDHEN and CDR2 SYDVKM. The CDR3 loop is CASSWPTQAYGYTF. CDR3 sequence (DNA): TGTGCCAGCAGTTGGCCTACACAAGCCTATGGCTACACCTTC.

This clonotype came up a few times. CDR3 sequence reads: CSVVGHRDSNTEAFF. CDR3 nucleotide sequence: TGCAGCGTTGTTGGCCACAGGGATTCGAACACTGAAGCTTTCTTT. The chain combines TRBV29-1 with TRBJ1-1, with a tentative D call TRBD1 (6 bases). Deletions cut 4 bases from V and 1 base from J, with 16 bases between. CDR1 and CDR2 (germline): SQVTM, ANQGSEA. The CDR3 totals 15 residues.

The table lists this clonotype with a few counts. The rearrangement joins TRBV20-1 to TRBJ1-2, with a tentative D call TRBD1 (6 bases). Trimming removed 5 bases from V and 8 bases from J, with 18 bases in between. Germline V gives CDR1 DFQATT, CDR2 SNEGSKA (reference sequence). This CDR3 is built from 13 residues. CDR3 loop: CSASYQGWFGYTF. The CDR3 DNA reads as TGCAGTGCTTCCTATCAGGGGTGGTTCGGCTACACCTTC.

The V and J genes are TRBV12-3 or TRBV12-4 and TRBJ1-6, with TRBD1 identical over 9 bases. The V and J ends lost 8 bases and 7 bases, in that order; junction bases with no gene match: 3. This CDR3 region has 13 residues. The CDR3 nucleotides are TGTGCCAGCGAGGGGACAGGGAATTCACCCCTCCACTTT. As protein: CASEGTGNSPLHF.

V is TRBV29-1 and J is TRBJ2-7, with unresolved D. This CDR3 region has 13 residues. The V and J ends lost 4 bases and 3 bases respectively, with 13 bases between them. Looked up from germline, CDR1 is SQVTM and CDR2 is ANQGSEA. CDR3 in amino acids: CSVGVAPIYEQYF. CDR3 DNA: TGCAGCGTTGGTGTAGCCCCCATCTACGAGCAGTACTTC.

This clonotype was detected many times. The chain combines TRBV7-8 with TRBJ2-3; D tentatively reads TRBD1 or TRBD2 (7 bases each). The V end lost 5 bases, the J end lost 2 bases, and 17 bases lay between the germline ends. The CDR3 covers 16 residues. CDR1 and CDR2 from the germline V gene are SGHVS and FQNEAQ. CDR3 in amino acids: CASSPGGAAVTDTQYF. Here the CDR3 DNA reads TGTGCCAGCAGCCCAGGGGGGGCGGCCGTCACAGATACGCAGTATTTT.